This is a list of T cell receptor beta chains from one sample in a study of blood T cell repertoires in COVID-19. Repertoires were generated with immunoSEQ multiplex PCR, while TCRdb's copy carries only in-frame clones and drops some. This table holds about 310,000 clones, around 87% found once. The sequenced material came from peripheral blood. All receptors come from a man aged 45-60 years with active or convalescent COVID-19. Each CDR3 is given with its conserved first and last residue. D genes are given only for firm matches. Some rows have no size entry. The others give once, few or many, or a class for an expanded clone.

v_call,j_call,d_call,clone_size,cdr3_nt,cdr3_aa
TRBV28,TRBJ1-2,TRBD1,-,TGTGCCAGCAGTCTGGGGACAGGGGGCTATGGCTACACCTTC,CASSLGTGGYGYTF
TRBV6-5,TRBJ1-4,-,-,TGTGCCAGCAGTTACTCCCAGGGAGGGACTGAAAAACTGTTTTTT,CASSYSQGGTEKLFF
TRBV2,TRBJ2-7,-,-,TGTGCCAGCAGTGAAGGCGAGGTCCCAAACTTC,CASSEGEVPNF
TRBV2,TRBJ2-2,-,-,TGTGCCAGCAGGGCCAGAGGAGGGCTAGCGTGGACCGGGGAGCTGTTTTTT,CASRARGGLAWTGELFF
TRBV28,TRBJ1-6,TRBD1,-,TGTGCCAGCAGTTTCCCTCGACAGGGGGAGACTTCACCCCTCCACTTT,CASSFPRQGETSPLHF
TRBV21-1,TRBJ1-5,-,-,TGTGCCAGCCCCAAAAATGACAGGGGGCCTTATAGCAATCAGCCCCAGCATTTT,CASPKNDRGPYSNQPQHF
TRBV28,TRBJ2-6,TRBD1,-,TGTGCCAGCACGGTCGGACAGGGTAAGAGCGGGGCCAACGTCCTGACTTTC,CASTVGQGKSGANVLTF
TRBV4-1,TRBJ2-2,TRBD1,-,TGCGCCAGCAGCCAAGATCGGTTTCGGGACAGGGGAACCGGGGAGCTGTTTTTT,CASSQDRFRDRGTGELFF
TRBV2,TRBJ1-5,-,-,TGTGCCAGCAGCACACAGCAGGGGCCCCAGCATTTT,CASSTQQGPQHF
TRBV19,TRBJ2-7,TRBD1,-,TGTGCCAGTAGTATGGCGGACAGGCGAGCCGAGCAGTACTTC,CASSMADRRAEQYF
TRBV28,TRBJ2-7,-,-,TGTGCCAGCAGTTTATCGGCAGGCTCTCTACTGGAGCAGTACTTC,CASSLSAGSLLEQYF
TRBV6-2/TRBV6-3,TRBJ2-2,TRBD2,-,TGTGCCAGCAGTTACCAGGGACTAGCAACAACCGGGGAGCTGTTTTTT,CASSYQGLATTGELFF
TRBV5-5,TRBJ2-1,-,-,TGTGCCAGCAGCCCCCTGGTCGCGGGGGCAATATACAATGAGCAGTTCTTC,CASSPLVAGAIYNEQFF
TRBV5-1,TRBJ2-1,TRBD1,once,TGCGCCAGCAGCCCAACAGGGGATGGGTCAATTGAGCAGTTCTTC,CASSPTGDGSIEQFF
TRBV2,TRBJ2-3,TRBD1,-,TGTGCCAGCAGTAACCCGGGACAGAGCACAGATACGCAGTATTTT,CASSNPGQSTDTQYF
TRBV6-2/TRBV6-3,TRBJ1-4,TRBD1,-,TGTGCCAGCAGTTACTCCGGGACAGATGCTGAAAAACTGTTTTTT,CASSYSGTDAEKLFF
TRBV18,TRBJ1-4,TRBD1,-,TGTGCCAGCTCACCCGGGACAGGGAGAGAAAAACTGTTTTTT,CASSPGTGREKLFF
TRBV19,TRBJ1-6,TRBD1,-,TGTGCCAGTAGTATAGCCGGGACAGGGGATTCACCCCTCCACTTT,CASSIAGTGDSPLHF
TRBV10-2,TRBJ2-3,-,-,TGCGCCAGCAGCCCAGGCTCTAGCACAGATACGCAGTATTTT,CASSPGSSTDTQYF
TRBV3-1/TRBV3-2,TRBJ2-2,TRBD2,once,TGTGCCAGCAGCTCAGCAGGGAGGGGGAACACCGGGGAGCTGTTTTTT,CASSSAGRGNTGELFF
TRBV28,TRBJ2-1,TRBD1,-,TGTGCCAGGTTTAAAGACAGGGGGTACAATGAGCAGTTCTTC,CARFKDRGYNEQFF
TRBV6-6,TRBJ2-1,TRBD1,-,TGTGCCAGCAGAGAGCCAGGGACAGCCTACAATGAGCAGTTCTTC,CASREPGTAYNEQFF
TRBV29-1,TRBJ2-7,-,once,TGCAGCGTTGATGGTAAAGGGGGCTACGAGCAGTACTTC,CSVDGKGGYEQYF
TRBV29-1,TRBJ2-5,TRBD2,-,TGCAGCGTTGAAGTTGCTAGCGGGGAGACCCAGTACTTC,CSVEVASGETQYF
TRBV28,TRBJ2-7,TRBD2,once,TGTGCCAGCAAAACGGGGGGAGTGGGCGAGCAGTACTTC,CASKTGGVGEQYF
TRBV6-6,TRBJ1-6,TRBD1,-,TGTGCCAGCAGTTACTCGACAGGGGGTGGTTCACCCCTCCACTTT,CASSYSTGGGSPLHF
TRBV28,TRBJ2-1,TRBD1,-,TGTGCCAGCAGTCCTTACCCCACGGGACAGGGAATCAATGAGCAGTTCTTC,CASSPYPTGQGINEQFF
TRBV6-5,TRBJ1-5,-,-,-,CASSSSTAMSNQPQHF
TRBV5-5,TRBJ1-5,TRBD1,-,TGTGCCAGCAGCCCTGGACAGGGGAAATGGAGCAGTCAGCCCCAGCATTTT,CASSPGQGKWSSQPQHF